The 25 T cell receptor beta chains given below trace back to one sample, sequenced in a study of T cells in Graves' hyperthyroidism and ophthalmopathy. From RNA transcripts, TCR beta CDR3 regions were amplified. Initially, a first-round RT-PCR of the TCR CDR3 employed the HTBI primer set. TCRdb ran MiXCR on the multiplex PCR reads and lists one entry per CDR3 protein. Among 600,000 to 800,000 distinct CDR3 sequences listed, approximately 40% were seen once. Sequenced sample: blood. The receptors stem from a woman aged 40-49 years with Graves' hyperthyroidism.

V usage is TRBV7-2 and J usage is TRBJ1-6, with 8 bases matching TRBD1. J gave up 9 bases and V 8 bases, and 6 bases lay outside the gene matches. This CDR3 region has 13 residues. Per germline, CDR1 SGHTA and CDR2 FQGNSA. The DNA for the CDR3 is TGTGCCAGCCTGGACAGGGACAGTTCACCCCTCCACTTT. This codes for CASLDRDSSPLHF. Supplemented by reference TRBV7-2 and TRBJ1-6, the full variable domain reads GAGVSQSPSNKVTEKGKDVELRCDPISGHTALYWYRQSLGQGLEFLIYFQGNSAPDKSGLPSDRFSAERTGGSVSTLTIQRTQQEDSAVYLCASLDRDSSPLHFGNGTRLTVT.

This clonotype was seen ten or more times. CDR3 protein: CASTRQAGGELFF. The DNA for the CDR3 is TGTGCCAGCACCAGACAGGCGGGCGGGGAGCTGTTTTTT. The V gene is TRBV7-2, the J gene TRBJ2-2, with D perhaps TRBD1 (6 bases). V was pared by 7 bases and J by 7 bases, with 13 bases between. The germline V gene has CDR1 SGHTA and CDR2 FQGNSA. The CDR3 is 13 residues long.

The J gene is TRBJ1-1, the V gene TRBV20-1; perhaps TRBD1 as D (6 bases). Per the germline V gene, CDR1 is DFQATT and CDR2 is SNEGSKA (reference sequence). The CDR3 runs 14 residues. Trimming stripped 6 bases from V and 3 bases from J, with 17 bases between. The CDR3 reads CSASPGGHDTEAFF. The CDR3 DNA sequence: TGCAGTGCCTCCCCTGGGGGGCACGACACTGAAGCTTTCTTT.

The chain combines TRBV29-1 with TRBJ2-5; 8 bases agree with TRBD2. J lost 6 bases, V lost 4 bases, and 13 bases had no gene match. Per germline, CDR1 SQVTM and CDR2 ANQGSEA. This CDR3 spans 15 amino acids. The CDR3 DNA follows: TGCAGCGTTGCATTGGCGGGGGGACTGGTCCAGACCCAGTACTTC. This sequence encodes CSVALAGGLVQTQYF.

Concerning this clonotype itself: Its ends do not fully match the called genes, so a read error is possible. The rearrangement uses TRBV7-9 and TRBJ1-1, with D maybe TRBD1 (6 bases). The germline V gene has CDR1 SEHNR and CDR2 FQNEAQ (reference sequence). This CDR3 spans 18 amino acids. In nucleotides, the CDR3 is TGCGCCAGCAGCCAAGGCTCCGAAATTTCAGGGGTGAACACTGAAGCTTTCTTT. As protein: CASSQGSEISGVNTEAFF.

V gene TRBV30 combines with J gene TRBJ1-1, with TRBD1 identical over 8 bases. The CDR3 loop spans 12 amino acids. After removal of 0 bases from V and 9 bases from J, the junction contained 3 bases not matched to a gene. Germline lookup yields CDR1 GTSNPN and CDR2 SVGIG (reference sequence). CDR3 region: CAWSVQGGQAFF. The CDR3 bases are TGTGCCTGGAGTGTACAGGGGGGACAAGCTTTCTTT.

The chain employs TRBV7-9 and TRBJ2-7, with D possibly being TRBD2 (6 bases). V was trimmed by 5 bases and J by 2 bases, leaving 13 bases between them. CDR1 and CDR2 from the germline V gene are SEHNR and FQNEAQ (reference sequence). This CDR3 has 14 residues. The CDR3 bases are TGTGCCAGCAGCCCCCCGGGAGTGACCTACGAGCAGTACTTC. As protein: CASSPPGVTYEQYF.

The table lists this clonotype with many counts. One end of the junction fails to match germline, which may point to a read error. This chain links TRBV12-3 or TRBV12-4 with TRBJ2-5; possibly TRBD2 for D (6 bases). The CDR3 runs to 12 residues. This CDR3 is CASSIEGGVSSF. The DNA for the CDR3 is TGTGCCAGCAGCATAGAGGGAGGCGTATCCTCGTTC.

This chain uses TRBV29-1 with TRBJ2-5, with 11 bases matching TRBD2. The germline V gene encodes CDR1 SQVTM and CDR2 ANQGSEA. CDR3 length equals 20 residues. Germline trimming cut 0 bases from V and 5 bases from J; bases unmatched to any gene: 20. This CDR3 reads CSVEESGERSSGRTGETQYF. DNA of the CDR3: TGCAGCGTTGAAGAAAGTGGAGAACGTTCTAGCGGGAGGACCGGGGAGACCCAGTACTTC.

Details on this clonotype: A clone one base away is much larger, so this may be a read error. V usage is TRBV15 and J usage is TRBJ1-1; TRBD1 might be the D (5 bases). V shed 0 bases and J shed 7 bases, with 15 bases lying between them. Germline V gene data show CDR1 as LNHNV and CDR2 as YYDKDF (reference sequence). The CDR3 length is 15 residues. CDR3 in amino acids: CATSRDDGGTSEAFF. CDR3 DNA sequence: TGTGCCACCAGCAGAGACGATGGGGGGACCAGTGAAGCTTTCTTT.

Many counts were recorded for this clonotype. The V gene is TRBV20-1, the J gene TRBJ1-5; no firm D call. CDR1 and CDR2 (germline): DFQATT, SNEGSKA (reference sequence). CDR3 size: 15 residues. V gave up 6 bases and J gave up 7 bases, with 22 bases separating them. DNA for the CDR3: TGCAGTGCGAATGTGGCTACGTCGGTGGAGCAGCCCCAGCATTTT. It is translated as CSANVATSVEQPQHF.

This clonotype was recorded once. One base away lies a much larger clone, so this may be a sequencing read error. The chain uses TRBV7-9 and TRBJ1-6; unclear D gene. CDR3 size: 15 residues. Germline V gene data show CDR1 as SEHNR and CDR2 as FQNEAQ (reference sequence). The CDR3 loop reads CASGLVGLARGTLHF. CDR3 in DNA: TGTGCCAGCGGCTTAGTAGGTCTCGCACGTGGGACCCTCCACTTT.

In this sample, this clonotype turned up many times. V gene TRBV7-9 combines with J gene TRBJ2-7; D unclear. The CDR3 extends over 12 amino acids. The V gene's germline CDR1 is SEHNR and CDR2 FQNEAQ (reference sequence). Trimming cost V 6 bases and J 2 bases, with 8 bases left between them. Here the CDR3 DNA reads TGTGCCAGCAGGTCCATTACCTACGAGCAGTACTTC. Translated: CASRSITYEQYF.

The chain links TRBV4-1 to TRBJ2-2; D unresolved. The CDR3 consists of 15 residues. Germline CDR1 and CDR2: MGHRA and YSYEKL. Between the trimmed V and J ends, which lost 3 bases and 1 base, there was a span of 9 bases. CDR3 region: CASSQRSLNTGELFF. CDR3 bases: TGCGCCAGCAGCCAGCGTTCGCTGAACACCGGGGAGCTGTTTTTT.

The gene calls are TRBV7-8 and TRBJ2-2; 12 bases fit TRBD1. Germline V gene data show CDR1 as SGHVS and CDR2 as FQNEAQ. Unmatched junction bases numbered 12, after V lost 2 bases and J lost 5 bases. The CDR3 totals 19 residues. CDR3 nucleotide sequence: TGTGCCAGCAGCTTACTATCCGGGACAGGGGGCATTGAAACCGGGGAGCTGTTTTTT. Amino acids: CASSLLSGTGGIETGELFF.

This clonotype was detected a few times. The chain couples TRBV28 to TRBJ1-2; no clear D. V was shortened by 6 bases and J by 4 bases, with 15 bases between the two germline ends. CDR1 and CDR2 (germline): MDHEN, SYDVKM. The CDR3 has 14 amino acids. The CDR3 sequence is CASSPDRQPYGYTF. The CDR3 DNA reads TGTGCCAGCAGCCCAGACCGTCAGCCCTATGGCTACACCTTC.

A single count supports this clonotype. This chain uses TRBV30 with TRBJ2-7, with 8 bases matching TRBD2. The junction had 5 bases not matched to a gene; V was cut back by 0 bases and J by 4 bases. Germline lookup yields CDR1 GTSNPN and CDR2 SVGIG (reference sequence). The length of the CDR3 is 14 residues. This chain's CDR3 is CAWSVGTSGYEQYF. CDR3 sequence (DNA): TGTGCCTGGAGTGTAGGGACTAGTGGGTACGAGCAGTACTTC. Full variable domain (rest looked up from reference TRBV30 and TRBJ2-7): SQTIHQWPATLVQPVGSPLSLECTVEGTSNPNLYWYRQAAGRGLQLLFYSVGIGQISSEVPQNLSASRPQDRQFILSSKKLLLSDSGFYLCAWSVGTSGYEQYFGPGTRLTVT.

This clonotype has more than one count but fewer than ten. The genes are TRBV20-1 and TRBJ1-5, with TRBD1 identical over 9 bases. Germline V CDR1 and CDR2: DFQATT, SNEGSKA (reference sequence). There are 14 residues in the CDR3. Losses at the gene ends were 7 bases for V and 3 bases for J; bases not matched to a gene: 7. The CDR3 here is CSGKDRGYNQPQHF. CDR3 DNA: TGCAGTGGGAAGGACAGGGGATACAATCAGCCCCAGCATTTT.

Details on this clonotype: This may be a read error, as it is one base from a much larger clone. The rearrangement links TRBV7-3 to TRBJ2-7, with D perhaps being TRBD1 or TRBD2 (5 bases each). This CDR3 has 16 residues. Germline CDR1 reads SGHTA; CDR2 reads FQGTGA. Trimming removed 6 bases from V and 2 bases from J, with 20 bases in between. The CDR3 region is CASRTQRGRGTYEQYF. DNA of the CDR3: TGTGCCAGCAGGACTCAGAGGGGACGGGGTACCTACGAGCAGTACTTC. Supplemented by reference TRBV7-3 and TRBJ2-7, the full variable domain reads GAGVSQTPSNKVTEKGKYVELRCDPISGHTALYWYRQSLGQGPEFLIYFQGTGAADDSGLPNDRFFAVRPEGSVSTLKIQRTERGDSAVYLCASRTQRGRGTYEQYFGPGTRLTVT.

Note on this clonotype: A much bigger clone sits one base away, suggesting this may be a read error. V usage is TRBV6-1 and J usage is TRBJ2-7, with D uncertain. There are 12 residues in the CDR3. Germline CDR1 and CDR2: MNHNS and SASEGT. V was shortened by 7 bases and J by 4 bases, with 11 bases between the two germline ends. The CDR3 DNA reads as TGTGCCAGCAAGACTGTGAAGTACGAGCAGTACTTC. Translated: CASKTVKYEQYF.

The rearrangement links TRBV7-9 to TRBJ2-7; TRBD2 agrees at 8 bases. J was trimmed by 2 bases and V by 5 bases; bases with no gene match: 8. Looked up from germline, CDR1 is SEHNR and CDR2 is FQNEAQ (reference sequence). The CDR3 is made up of 15 amino acids. The CDR3 region is CASSPTSGPTYEQYF. Written as DNA, the CDR3 is TGTGCCAGCAGCCCTACTAGCGGACCGACCTACGAGCAGTACTTC.

The rearrangement links TRBV6-2 or TRBV6-3 to TRBJ2-5; tentative D call: TRBD2 (6 bases). V dropped 5 bases and J dropped 4 bases, with 17 bases sitting between them. Germline V CDR1 and CDR2: MNHEY, SVGEGT. CDR3 length equals 15 residues. The CDR3 nucleotides are TGTGCCAGCAGTGCCCGGGACTCCCCGGGAGAGACCCAGTACTTC. Its translation is CASSARDSPGETQYF.

This clonotype came up many times. This chain joins TRBV20-1 and TRBJ2-7, with 10 bases fitting TRBD2. V shed 6 bases and J 2 bases; nucleotides not matched to a gene: 10. Germline assignment: CDR1 DFQATT and CDR2 SNEGSKA (reference sequence). The CDR3 has 15 amino acids. CDR3 protein: CSAHNLAGETYEQYF. The DNA for the CDR3 is TGCAGTGCGCATAATCTAGCGGGGGAAACCTACGAGCAGTACTTC.

The chain recombines TRBV7-8 with TRBJ1-5; a weak D match, TRBD1 (5 bases). Trimming took 2 bases from V and 9 from J, leaving 17 bases between them. CDR3 length: 15 residues. CDR1 is SGHVS and CDR2 is FQNEAQ in the germline V gene. CDR3: CASSLSMGVGGPQHF. CDR3 bases: TGTGCCAGCAGCTTATCAATGGGGGTGGGGGGGCCCCAGCATTTT.

Concerning this clonotype itself: Relative to the germline gene, one junction end is altered; a read error may explain this. The gene calls are TRBV10-3 and TRBJ2-6; 12 bases agree with TRBD1. The V gene's germline CDR1 is ENHRY and CDR2 SYGVKD. The CDR3 loop spans 13 amino acids. CDR3 amino acids: CATGGQGANVLTF. The DNA of the CDR3 is TGTGCCACCGGGGGACAGGGGGCTAACGTCCTGACTTTC.